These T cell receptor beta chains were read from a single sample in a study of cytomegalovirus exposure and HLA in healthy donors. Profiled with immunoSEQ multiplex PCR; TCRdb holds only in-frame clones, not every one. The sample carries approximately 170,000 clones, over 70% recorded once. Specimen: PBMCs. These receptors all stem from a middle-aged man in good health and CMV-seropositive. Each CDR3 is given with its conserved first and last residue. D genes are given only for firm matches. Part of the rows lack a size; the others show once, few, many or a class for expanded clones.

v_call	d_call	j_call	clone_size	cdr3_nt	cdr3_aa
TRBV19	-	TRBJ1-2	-	TGTGCCAGTAGCGGTAAAATGGGCAATGGCTACACCTTC	CASSGKMGNGYTF
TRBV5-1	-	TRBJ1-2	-	TGCGCCAGCAGCTTGTGGGGGGGCGGTAACTATGGCTACACCTTC	CASSLWGGGNYGYTF
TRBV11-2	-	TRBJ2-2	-	TGTGCCAGCAGCTTAGATATGACCGGGGAGCTGTTTTTT	CASSLDMTGELFF
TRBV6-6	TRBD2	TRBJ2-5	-	TGTGCCACTTTAGCGGGGGGTAACCAAGAGACCCAGTACTTC	CATLAGGNQETQYF
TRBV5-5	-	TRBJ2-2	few	TGTGCCAGCAGCGCGGTGTGGGGACTGAACACCGGGGAGCTGTTTTTT	CASSAVWGLNTGELFF
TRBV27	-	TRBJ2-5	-	TGTGCCAGCAGCACGGGGACACGGGTGAGGGAGACCCAGTACTTC	CASSTGTRVRETQYF
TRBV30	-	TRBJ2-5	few	TGTGCCTGGAGTGTACGCGTTAGATCGGAGACCCAGTACTTC	CAWSVRVRSETQYF
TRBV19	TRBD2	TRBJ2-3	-	TGTGCCAGTAGTATGACTAGCGGGAGTCATAGAGATACGCAGTATTTT	CASSMTSGSHRDTQYF
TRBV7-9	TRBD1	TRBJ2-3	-	TGTGCCAGCAGCTGGGACAGGGCCAGCACAGATACGCAGTATTTT	CASSWDRASTDTQYF
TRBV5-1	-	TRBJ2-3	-	TGCGCCAGCAGACAGGGAGGGGAGTCGGATACGCAGTATTTT	CASRQGGESDTQYF
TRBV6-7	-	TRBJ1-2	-	TGTGCCAGCAGCCCTCGGTGGGAGGGTGGCTACACCTTC	CASSPRWEGGYTF
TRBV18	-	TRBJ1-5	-	TGTGCCAGCTCCCTCGGACTGAATAGCAATCAGCCCCAGCATTTT	CASSLGLNSNQPQHF
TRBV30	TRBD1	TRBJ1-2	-	TGTGCCTGTGACAGGGATTTCTATGGCTACACCTTC	CACDRDFYGYTF